This T cell receptor (beta chain) was sequenced during a study of cytomegalovirus exposure and HLA in healthy donors. Points from the study as a whole: Most CMV-associated TCR beta chains appeared HLA-restricted in a later analysis.

Use of 60 Vbeta and 13 Jbeta primers characterized the PCR. Here immunoSEQ multiplex PCR was the method, and the copy in TCRdb shows in-frame clones only, minus some. The sample shows about 110,000 clones, 65% to 80% of them seen only once. This clone showed up just once. The antigen is not known. A junction end diverges from the germline sequence, so it may reflect a read error. CDR3 length: 14 amino acids. Per germline, CDR1 SSHAT and CDR2 FNYEAQ (reference sequence). The V gene is TRBV7-7, the J gene TRBJ2-7; TRBD1 agrees at 9 bases. This clonotype was obtained from a man between 25 and 39 years old in good health and CMV-seropositive. Sequencing was performed on PBMCs. The CDR3, as DNA: TGTGCTAGCAGCCCGGGGACAGGGCCCTACGAGCAGTACTTC. Protein product: CASSPGTGPYEQYF.